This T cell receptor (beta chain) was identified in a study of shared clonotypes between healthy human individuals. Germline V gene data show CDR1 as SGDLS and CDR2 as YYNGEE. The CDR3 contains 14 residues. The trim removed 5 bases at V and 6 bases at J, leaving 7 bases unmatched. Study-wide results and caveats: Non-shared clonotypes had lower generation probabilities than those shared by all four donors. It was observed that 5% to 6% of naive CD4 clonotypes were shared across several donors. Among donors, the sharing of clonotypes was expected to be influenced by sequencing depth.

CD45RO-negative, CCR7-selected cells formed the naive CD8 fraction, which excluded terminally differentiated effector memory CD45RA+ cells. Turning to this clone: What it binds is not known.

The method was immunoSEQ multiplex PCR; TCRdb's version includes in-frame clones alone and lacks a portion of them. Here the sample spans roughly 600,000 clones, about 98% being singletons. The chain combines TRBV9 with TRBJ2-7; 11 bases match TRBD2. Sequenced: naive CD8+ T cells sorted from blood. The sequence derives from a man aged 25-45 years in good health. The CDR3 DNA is TGTGCCAGCAGTACTAGCGGGAGTACCTCCGAGCAGTACTTC. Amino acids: CASSTSGSTSEQYF.